This TCR beta chain was identified during a study of T cell repertoires in cytomegalovirus infection. TCRdb processed the reads anew with MiXCR; each CDR3 protein has one entry. In the table there are roughly 140,000 distinct CDR3 sequences, roughly a quarter of which are singletons. The source of this sequence is a human donor in good health (CMV status not recorded). Some clones in this sample may be carry-over from other donors' samples. Specimen: PBMCs.

Here the CDR3 reads CATSRDRGTGQETQYF. Here the CDR3 DNA reads TGTGCCACCAGCAGAGATCGGGGAACGGGGCAAGAGACCCAGTACTTC. The chain employs TRBV15 and TRBJ2-5; a weak D match, TRBD2 (5 bases). This CDR3 spans 16 amino acids. Germline lookup yields CDR1 LNHNV and CDR2 YYDKDF (reference sequence). Between the trimmed V and J ends, which lost 0 bases and 2 bases, there was a span of 13 bases.